This TCR beta chain was found in a study of HIV-infected children after antiretroviral therapy interruption. Overall study context: Children were on planned treatment interruption or continuous treatment. Median age was roughly 9.3 years (interruption) and roughly 8 years (continuous).

A 3' RACE protocol on RNA, with unique molecular identifiers, produced the TCR library. TCRdb re-derived calls from the 3' RACE reads in MiXCR, one entry per CDR3 protein. The profile shows about 89,000 distinct CDR3 sequences, approximately 6.9% of them singletons. Treatment described: PENTA 11 planned treatment interruption arm or continuous ART arm. Trimming cost V 4 bases and J 4 bases, with 17 bases left between them. Germline V gives CDR1 LGHDT, CDR2 YNNKEL (reference sequence). The CDR3 runs 17 residues. This clonotype was counted ten times or more. Its specificity is not known. Findings of the study overall: Naive CD4+ CDR3 sharing between time points fell after interruption began.

V is TRBV3-1 and J is TRBJ2-6; D unresolved. This TCR was recovered from a pool of human donors with HIV. Sequencing was performed on CD45RA+ CD4+ T cells from PBMCs, pooled from several time points, taken from a donor given antiretroviral therapy, either interrupted or continuous. This sample's subset: naive CD4+ CD45RA+ CD45RO- T cells. Written as DNA, the CDR3 is TGTGCCAGCAGCCGGCACCTTTCGGATGTGGGGGCCAACGTCCTGACTTTC. Translation gives CASSRHLSDVGANVLTF.